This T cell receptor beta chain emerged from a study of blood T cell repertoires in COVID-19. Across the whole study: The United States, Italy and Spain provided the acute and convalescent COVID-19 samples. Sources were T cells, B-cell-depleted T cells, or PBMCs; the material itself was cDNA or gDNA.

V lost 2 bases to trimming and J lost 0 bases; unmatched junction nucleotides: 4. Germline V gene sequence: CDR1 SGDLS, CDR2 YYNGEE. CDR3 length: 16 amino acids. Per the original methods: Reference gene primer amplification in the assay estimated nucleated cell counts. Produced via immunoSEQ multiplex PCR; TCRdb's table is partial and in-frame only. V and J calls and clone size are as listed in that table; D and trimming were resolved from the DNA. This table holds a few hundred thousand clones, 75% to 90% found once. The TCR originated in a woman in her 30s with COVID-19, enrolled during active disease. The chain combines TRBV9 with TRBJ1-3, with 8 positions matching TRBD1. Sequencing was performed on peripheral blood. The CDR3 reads CASSVHTGGSGNTIYF. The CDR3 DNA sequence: TGTGCCAGCAGCGTTCACACAGGGGGCTCTGGAAACACCATATATTTT. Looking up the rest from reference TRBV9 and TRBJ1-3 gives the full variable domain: DSGVTQTPKHLITATGQRVTLRCSPRSGDLSVYWYQQSLDQGLQFLIQYYNGEERAKGNILERFSAQQFPDLHSELNLSSLELGDSALYFCASSVHTGGSGNTIYFGEGSWLTVV.